The present TCR beta chain was sequenced within a study of blood T cells in healthy people across ages. PCR was performed a second time for about 7 to 12 cycles using a sample-barcoded 5' primer and a J-beta primer mix. In TCRdb, the 5' RACE reads were re-called with MiXCR into one record per CDR3 protein. Of approximately 1.5 million distinct CDR3 sequences in the sample, about 42% were seen once. The sample holds a few counts of this clonotype. The V gene end was trimmed by 8 bases and the J gene end by 4 bases; junction bases not matched to a gene: 9. There are 15 residues in the CDR3. Germline V gene data show CDR1 as MDHEN and CDR2 as SYDVKM.

What was sequenced was blood. The TCR comes from a woman aged 18-35 years in good health. The rearrangement links TRBV28 to TRBJ2-1; the match to TRBD2 covers 9 bases. The CDR3 DNA reads as TGTGCCAGCGGCTCGCGGGAGGGAGGGTACAATGAGCAGTTCTTC. Translation: CASGSREGGYNEQFF.